This T cell receptor (beta chain) was documented in a study of vaccination and CD4 T cells after COVID-19. CDR3 length: 16 residues. The germline CDR1 and CDR2 sequences are SGHRS and YFSETQ. V gave up 0 bases and J gave up 2 bases; unmatched junction bases: 5. At the Johns Hopkins FTIC core, DNA taken from cultured CD4+ T cells was sequenced by way of the Oncomine TCR Beta short-read assay. TCRdb re-called the PCR reads through MiXCR, storing one row per CDR3 protein. Among 6,700 or so distinct CDR3 sequences listed, 35% to 45% were seen once. The sample's treatment: roughly 11-day PBMC culture with coronavirus spike peptide pools or control peptides (ViraFEST assay). Investigators obtained the unexposed donor's CD4+ T cells before the COVID-19 pandemic (2011-2018). A note on this clonotype: Its antigen is as yet unknown.

The TCR was taken from a human donor in good health. The rearrangement uses TRBV5-1 and TRBJ2-5; 9 bases are shared with TRBD2. Sequenced material: CD4+ T cells from blood, cultured in vitro. As DNA, the CDR3 is TGCGCCAGCAGCTTGGTTTTTGCGGGGGGGCAAGAGACCCAGTACTTC. Its translation: CASSLVFAGGQETQYF. Drawing the rest from reference TRBV5-1 and TRBJ2-5, the complete variable domain is KAGVTQTPRYLIKTRGQQVTLSCSPISGHRSVSWYQQTPGQGLQFLFEYFSETQRNKGNFPGRFSGRQFSNSRSEMNVSTLELGDSALYLCASSLVFAGGQETQYFGPGTRLLVL.